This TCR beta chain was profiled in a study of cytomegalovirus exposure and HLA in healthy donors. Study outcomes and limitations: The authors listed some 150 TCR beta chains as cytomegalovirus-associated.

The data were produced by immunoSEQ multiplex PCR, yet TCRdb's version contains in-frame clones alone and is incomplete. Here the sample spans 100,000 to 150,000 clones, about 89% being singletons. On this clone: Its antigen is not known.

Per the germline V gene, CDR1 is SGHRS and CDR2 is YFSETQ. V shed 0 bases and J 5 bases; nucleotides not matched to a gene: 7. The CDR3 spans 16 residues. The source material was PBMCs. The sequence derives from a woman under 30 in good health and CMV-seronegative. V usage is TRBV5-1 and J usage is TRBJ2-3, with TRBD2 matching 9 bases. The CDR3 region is CASSLAGAGGGDTQYF. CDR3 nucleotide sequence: TGCGCCAGCAGCTTGGCCGGGGCGGGAGGGGGAGATACGCAGTATTTT. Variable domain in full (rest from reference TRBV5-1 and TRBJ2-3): KAGVTQTPRYLIKTRGQQVTLSCSPISGHRSVSWYQQTPGQGLQFLFEYFSETQRNKGNFPGRFSGRQFSNSRSEMNVSTLELGDSALYLCASSLAGAGGGDTQYFGPGTRLTVL.